This T cell receptor (beta chain) was observed in a study of early T cells in non-severe SARS-CoV-2 infection. On the study more broadly: From unsorted whole blood, bulk RNA was sequenced, and the chains remained unpaired. Study-wide results and limits: Matching with VDJdb favored anti-spike CD8 responses (missing private and CD4 specificities).

Germline V gene data show CDR1 as SGHRS and CDR2 as YFSETQ. Deletions cut 5 bases from V and 5 bases from J, with 14 bases between. This CDR3 spans 14 amino acids. This clonotype was observed a few times. Its matching antigen is unknown. TCRdb reprocessed the 5' RACE reads with MiXCR, giving one entry per CDR3 protein. The repertoire has around 70,000 distinct CDR3 sequences, approximately 12% of them found once; the top ten carry about 4.2%. The sequenced sample was whole blood. The source of this sequence is an adult who was a healthcare worker with PCR-confirmed SARS-CoV-2 infection or an uninfected control (not recorded which). V usage is TRBV5-1 and J usage is TRBJ2-1, with D uncertain. CDR3 bases: TGCGCCAGCAGGTCAGAGCCGTTTAACAATGAGCAGTTCTTC. This encodes CASRSEPFNNEQFF. Drawing the rest from reference TRBV5-1 and TRBJ2-1, the complete variable domain is KAGVTQTPRYLIKTRGQQVTLSCSPISGHRSVSWYQQTPGQGLQFLFEYFSETQRNKGNFPGRFSGRQFSNSRSEMNVSTLELGDSALYLCASRSEPFNNEQFFGPGTRLTVL.